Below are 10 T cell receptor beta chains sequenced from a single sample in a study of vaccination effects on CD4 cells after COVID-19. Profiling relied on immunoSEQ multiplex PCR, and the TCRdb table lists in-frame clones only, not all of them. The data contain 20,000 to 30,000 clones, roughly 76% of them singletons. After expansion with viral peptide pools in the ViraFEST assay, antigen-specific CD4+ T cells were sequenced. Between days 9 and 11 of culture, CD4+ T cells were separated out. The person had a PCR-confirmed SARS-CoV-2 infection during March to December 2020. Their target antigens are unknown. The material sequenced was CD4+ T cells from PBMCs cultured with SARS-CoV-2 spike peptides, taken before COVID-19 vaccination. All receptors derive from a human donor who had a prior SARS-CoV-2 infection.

Written as DNA, the CDR3 is TGTGCCGGACAGGGTTTCGGGCTTCCCCCCTTCTGGACCAGCACAGATACGCAGTATTTT. Encoded protein: CAGQGFGLPPFWTSTDTQYF. This chain connects TRBV30 to TRBJ2-3, with 8 bases identical to TRBD1. Germline V gene lookup returns CDR1 GTSNPN and CDR2 SVGIG (reference sequence). The CDR3 covers 20 residues. With 8 bases clipped from V and 0 bases from J, the junction kept 25 bases outside the gene matches. The complete variable domain, with remaining parts taken from reference TRBV30 and TRBJ2-3, reads SQTIHQWPATLVQPVGSPLSLECTVEGTSNPNLYWYRQAAGRGLQLLFYSVGIGQISSEVPQNLSASRPQDRQFILSSKKLLLSDSGFYLCAGQGFGLPPFWTSTDTQYFGPGTRLTVL.

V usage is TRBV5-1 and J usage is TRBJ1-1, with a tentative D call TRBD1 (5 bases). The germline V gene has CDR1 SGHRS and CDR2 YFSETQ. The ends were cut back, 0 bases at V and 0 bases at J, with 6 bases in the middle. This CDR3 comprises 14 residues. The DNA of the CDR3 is TGCGCCAGCAGCTTGGGACAGATGAACACTGAAGCTTTCTTT. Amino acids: CASSLGQMNTEAFF.

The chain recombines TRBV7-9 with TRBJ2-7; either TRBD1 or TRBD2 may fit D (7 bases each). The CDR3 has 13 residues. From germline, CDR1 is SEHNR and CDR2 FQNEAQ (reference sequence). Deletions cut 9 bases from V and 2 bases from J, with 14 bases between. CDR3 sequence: CASKQGGTYEQYF. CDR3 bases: TGTGCCAGTAAGCAGGGGGGGACCTACGAGCAGTACTTC.

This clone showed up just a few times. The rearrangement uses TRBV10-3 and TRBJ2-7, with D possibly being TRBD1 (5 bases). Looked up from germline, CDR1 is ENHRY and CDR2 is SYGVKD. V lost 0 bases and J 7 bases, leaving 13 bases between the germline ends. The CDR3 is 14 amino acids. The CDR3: CAISESRGRGEQYF. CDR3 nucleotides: TGTGCCATCAGTGAGTCGAGAGGTAGGGGAGAGCAGTACTTC.

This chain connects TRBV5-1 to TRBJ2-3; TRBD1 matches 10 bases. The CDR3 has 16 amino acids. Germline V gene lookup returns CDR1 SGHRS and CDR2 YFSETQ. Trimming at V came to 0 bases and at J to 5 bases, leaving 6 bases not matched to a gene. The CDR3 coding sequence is TGCGCCAGCAGCTTGGGTGGGACAGGGGACTTAGATACGCAGTATTTT. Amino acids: CASSLGGTGDLDTQYF.

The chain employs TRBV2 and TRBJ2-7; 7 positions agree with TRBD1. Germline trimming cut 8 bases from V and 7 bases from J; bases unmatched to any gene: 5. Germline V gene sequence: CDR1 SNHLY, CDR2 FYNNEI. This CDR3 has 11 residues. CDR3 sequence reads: CASDRDTEQYF. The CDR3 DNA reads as TGTGCCAGCGACAGGGACACTGAGCAGTACTTC. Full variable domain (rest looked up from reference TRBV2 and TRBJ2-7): EPEVTQTPSHQVTQMGQEVILRCVPISNHLYFYWYRQILGQKVEFLVSFYNNEISEKSEIFDDQFSVERPDGSNFTLKIRSTKLEDSAMYFCASDRDTEQYFGPGTRLTVT.

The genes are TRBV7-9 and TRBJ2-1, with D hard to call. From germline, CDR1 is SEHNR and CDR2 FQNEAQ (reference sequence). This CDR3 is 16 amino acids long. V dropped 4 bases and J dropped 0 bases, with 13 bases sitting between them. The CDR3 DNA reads TGTGCCAGCAGCTCTTCTCACGCGTACTCCTACAATGAGCAGTTCTTC. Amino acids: CASSSSHAYSYNEQFF.

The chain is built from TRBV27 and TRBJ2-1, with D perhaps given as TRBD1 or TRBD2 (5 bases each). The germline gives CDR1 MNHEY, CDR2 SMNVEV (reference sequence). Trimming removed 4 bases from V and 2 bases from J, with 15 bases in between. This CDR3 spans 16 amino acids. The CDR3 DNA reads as TGTGCCAGCAGTTATTACCCCGGGACGGCCTACAATGAGCAGTTCTTC. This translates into CASSYYPGTAYNEQFF.

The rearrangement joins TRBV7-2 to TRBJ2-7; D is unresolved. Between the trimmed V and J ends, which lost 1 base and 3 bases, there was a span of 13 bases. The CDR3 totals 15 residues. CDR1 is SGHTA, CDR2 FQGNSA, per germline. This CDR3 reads CASSLGFFSDYEQYF. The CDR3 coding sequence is TGTGCCAGCAGCTTAGGTTTCTTCTCGGACTACGAGCAGTACTTC.

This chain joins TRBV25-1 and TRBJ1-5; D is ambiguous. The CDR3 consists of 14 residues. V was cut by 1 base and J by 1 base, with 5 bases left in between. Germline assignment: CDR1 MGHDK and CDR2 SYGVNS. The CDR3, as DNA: TGTGCCAGCAGTGAATTCTCCAGCAATCAGCCCCAGCATTTT. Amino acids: CASSEFSSNQPQHF.